These 13 T cell receptor beta chains were sequenced from one sample in a study of CD8 T cells in ankylosing spondylitis. TCRdb independently ran MiXCR on the 5' RACE reads; one entry per CDR3 protein. The table lists roughly 490,000 distinct CDR3 sequences, about 5% of them singletons. Findings and caveats of the study: Among TCR beta sequences, a motif of several highly homologous variants appeared characteristic of ankylosing spondylitis blood.

Antigens for these TCRs are unknown. The sequencing sample was made of blood, either unsorted or a sorted T cell fraction (not recorded which). All receptors derive from a male donor with ankylosing spondylitis.

In the case of this clonotype: Possible read error: a much larger clone is one base away. This chain connects TRBV27 to TRBJ2-5; D gene unclear. CDR3 length: 14 amino acids. Between the trimmed V and J ends, which lost 4 bases and 7 bases, there was a span of 16 bases. Looked up from germline, CDR1 is MNHEY and CDR2 is SMNVEV (reference sequence). The CDR3 reads CASSSQYFGATQYF. In DNA form, the CDR3 reads TGTGCCAGCAGTTCCCAATACTTCGGAGCGACCCAGTACTTC.

In this sample, this clonotype turned up many times. The genes are TRBV6-1 and TRBJ2-1; D perhaps matches TRBD2 (5 bases). The germline V and J ends were trimmed by 7 bases and 3 bases, with 13 bases remaining between them. Germline CDR1 and CDR2: MNHNS and SASEGT. The CDR3 consists of 14 residues. The CDR3 nucleotides are TGTGCCAGCACCCGAGGGAACTTCTACAATGAGCAGTTCTTC. Its translation: CASTRGNFYNEQFF.

In this sample, this clonotype turned up many times. This chain links TRBV6-1 with TRBJ2-7; D is possibly TRBD2 (6 bases). V was cut by 5 bases and J by 5 bases, with 22 bases left in between. The CDR3 has 16 amino acids. The germline V gene encodes CDR1 MNHNS and CDR2 SASEGT. CDR3 in amino acids: CASSRSLAPSLDEQYF. The DNA for the CDR3 is TGTGCCAGCAGTCGCAGTCTAGCGCCTTCCCTGGACGAGCAGTACTTC.

This clonotype was seen ten or more times. V usage is TRBV5-5 and J usage is TRBJ1-2; 9 nucleotides agree with TRBD1. Germline assignment: CDR1 SGHKS and CDR2 YYEKEE (reference sequence). V was pared by 2 bases and J by 7 bases, with 18 bases of the junction left unmatched. There are 18 residues in the CDR3. CDR3: CASSFSLGQGRGPGGYTF. The CDR3 region has the DNA TGTGCCAGCAGCTTTTCCTTAGGACAGGGGCGAGGCCCCGGTGGCTACACCTTC.

The table lists this clonotype with many counts. The gene calls are TRBV12-3 or TRBV12-4 and TRBJ1-1; no clear D gene. V lost 2 bases and J 10 bases, leaving 14 bases between the germline ends. This CDR3 spans 13 amino acids. CDR3 in amino acids: CASSLIGTSIAFF. CDR3 DNA: TGTGCCAGCAGTTTAATCGGCACCTCGATAGCTTTCTTT.

As for this clonotype: This may arise from a read error, as a much more abundant clone is one base away. This sequence joins TRBV20-1 and TRBJ1-5, with 8 nucleotides matching TRBD1. The V gene end was trimmed by 1 base and the J gene end by 9 bases; junction bases not matched to a gene: 17. CDR3 length: 17 amino acids. Germline assignment: CDR1 DFQATT and CDR2 SNEGSKA (reference sequence). The CDR3 region is CSARVGQGAVGYPPQHF. In DNA form, the CDR3 reads TGCAGTGCTAGAGTAGGTCAGGGGGCGGTTGGATATCCGCCCCAGCATTTT.

In its sample, this clonotype was seen many times. The V gene is TRBV20-1, the J gene TRBJ1-2; D remains unclear. V dropped 5 bases and J dropped 4 bases, with 11 bases sitting between them. The CDR3 covers 12 residues. Germline-derived CDR1 and CDR2 are DFQATT and SNEGSKA (reference sequence). In DNA form, the CDR3 reads TGCAGTGCTGGTCATGGGGTCTATGGCTACACCTTC. Its protein is CSAGHGVYGYTF.

This clonotype was recorded many times. The J gene is TRBJ2-1, the V gene TRBV12-3 or TRBV12-4, with 9 bases lining up with TRBD1. The length of the CDR3 is 18 residues. J was trimmed by 1 base and V by 4 bases; bases with no gene match: 11. CDR3 bases: TGTGCCAGCAGTTCCGGGACAGGGTCGATTCGGTCCTACAATGAGCAGTTCTTC. Translating gives CASSSGTGSIRSYNEQFF.

This clonotype appeared many times. The V gene is TRBV7-8, the J gene TRBJ1-5, with D maybe TRBD1 (6 bases). Germline lookup yields CDR1 SGHVS and CDR2 FQNEAQ. The CDR3 covers 16 residues. The ends were cut back, 5 bases at V and 0 bases at J, with 14 bases in the middle. CDR3 nucleotide sequence: TGTGCCAGCAGCCACACAGGGAGAGGTAGCAATCAGCCCCAGCATTTT. Its translation: CASSHTGRGSNQPQHF.

This clonotype was counted ten times or more. The V call is TRBV15, the J call TRBJ1-5; D gene uncertain. CDR1 is LNHNV and CDR2 is YYDKDF in the germline V gene (reference sequence). The CDR3 sequence is 15 residues long. With 0 bases removed from V and 0 bases from J, the gap between germline ends came to 6 bases. CDR3 amino acids: CATSRDRYSNQPQHF. Written as DNA, the CDR3 is TGTGCCACCAGCAGAGACCGGTATAGCAATCAGCCCCAGCATTTT. Looking up the rest from reference TRBV15 and TRBJ1-5 gives the full variable domain: DAMVIQNPRYQVTQFGKPVTLSCSQTLNHNVMYWYQQKSSQAPKLLFHYYDKDFNNEADTPDNFQSRRPNTSFCFLDIRSPGLGDTAMYLCATSRDRYSNQPQHFGDGTRLSIL.

This clonotype was seen many times. The rearrangement uses TRBV20-1 and TRBJ2-5, with TRBD2 identical over 16 bases. V shed 5 bases, J shed 4 bases, and the junction held 1 base outside the gene matches. This CDR3 is built from 14 residues. Germline values: CDR1 DFQATT, CDR2 SNEGSKA (reference sequence). CDR3 in DNA: TGCAGTGCTGGGACTAGCGGGAGGGCAGAGACCCAGTACTTC. Amino acid sequence: CSAGTSGRAETQYF.

This clonotype was observed many times. This chain uses TRBV6-5 with TRBJ1-1; D is uncertain. Trimming took off 5 bases at V and 7 bases at J, with 20 bases between the two ends. CDR1 and CDR2 (germline): MNHEY, SVGAGI. This CDR3 has 15 amino acids. This CDR3 reads CASSIESTGFGEAFF. The CDR3 nucleotides read TGTGCCAGCAGTATCGAGTCAACCGGCTTCGGTGAAGCTTTCTTT.

The gene calls are TRBV7-9 and TRBJ2-6; possibly TRBD2 for D (5 bases). Between the trimmed V and J ends, which lost 6 bases and 2 bases, there was a span of 14 bases. Germline V gene sequence: CDR1 SEHNR, CDR2 FQNEAQ (reference sequence). This CDR3 has 16 amino acids. The CDR3: CASSYAPGTGANVLTF. The CDR3 nucleotides read TGTGCCAGCAGTTATGCCCCGGGGACTGGGGCCAACGTCCTGACTTTC.